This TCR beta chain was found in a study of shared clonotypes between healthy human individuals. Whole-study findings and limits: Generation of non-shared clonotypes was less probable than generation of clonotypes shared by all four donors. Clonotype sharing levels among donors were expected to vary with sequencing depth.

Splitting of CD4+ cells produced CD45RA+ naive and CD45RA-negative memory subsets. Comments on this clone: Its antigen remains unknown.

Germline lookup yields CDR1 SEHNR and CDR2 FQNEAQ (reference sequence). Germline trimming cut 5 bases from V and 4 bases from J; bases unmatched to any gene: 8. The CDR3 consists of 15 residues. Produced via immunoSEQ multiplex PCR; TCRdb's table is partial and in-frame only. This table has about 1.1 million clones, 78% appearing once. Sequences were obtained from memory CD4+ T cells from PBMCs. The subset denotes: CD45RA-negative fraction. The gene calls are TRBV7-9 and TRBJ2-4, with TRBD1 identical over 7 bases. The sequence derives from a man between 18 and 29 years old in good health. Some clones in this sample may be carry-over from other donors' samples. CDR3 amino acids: CASSTPSRGKNIQYF. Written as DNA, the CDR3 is TGTGCCAGCAGCACCCCGAGCAGGGGGAAAAACATTCAGTACTTC.